A single sample gave rise to the 17 T cell receptor beta chains below, sequenced in a study of ipilimumab plus nivolumab after autologous stem cell transplantation. The table came from immunoSEQ multiplex PCR; TCRdb's copy has only in-frame clones and leaves some out. The sample has approximately 16,000 clones, 65% to 75% seen once; the top ten hold about 10%. Sequencing used PBMCs, obtained in a trial of ipilimumab plus nivolumab as post-transplant consolidation. These receptors were taken from a male donor with primary mediastinal lymphoma.

The chain joins TRBV6-6 to TRBJ1-5; D is possibly TRBD1 (5 bases). V was pared by 0 bases and J by 3 bases, with 12 bases between. CDR3 length equals 16 residues. The germline V gene has CDR1 MNHNY and CDR2 SVGAGI (reference sequence). Written as DNA, the CDR3 is TGTGCCAGCAGTTACTCGTCCCAGGGTAACAATCAGCCCCAGCATTTT. Translated, it gives CASSYSSQGNNQPQHF.

This clone was counted only a few times. This rearrangement joins TRBV6-1 to TRBJ1-5, with a possible D match to TRBD1 (6 bases). The ends were cut back, 0 bases at V and 1 base at J, with 19 bases in the middle. Germline lookup yields CDR1 MNHNS and CDR2 SASEGT. This CDR3 spans 19 amino acids. The CDR3 DNA follows: TGTGCCAGCAGTGAAGCGCTGGCAGGGGCCCTGACGAGCAATCAGCCCCAGCATTTT. Protein sequence: CASSEALAGALTSNQPQHF.

The rearrangement links TRBV21-1 to TRBJ2-2; the table calls TRBD2, which could not be checked here. TRBV21-1 represents a pseudogene. This CDR3 has 12 amino acids. CDR3 nucleotides: TGTCAAGCGGGAGATAGGAGCGGGGAGCTGTTTTTT. Translating it yields CQAGDRSGELFF.

This chain connects TRBV4-2 to TRBJ2-7; D is perhaps TRBD1 or TRBD2 (6 bases each). Trimming took 1 base from V and 7 from J, leaving 11 bases between them. Germline V gives CDR1 LGHNA, CDR2 YNFKEQ. The CDR3 is 13 amino acids. CDR3: CASSQVGGREQYF. CDR3 coding DNA: TGTGCCAGCAGCCAAGTCGGGGGCAGGGAGCAGTACTTC.

The chain recombines TRBV14 with TRBJ2-6; D is unresolved. The germline gives CDR1 SGHDN, CDR2 FVKESK. Between the trimmed V and J ends, which lost 4 bases and 0 bases, there was a span of 10 bases. This CDR3 is built from 16 residues. The CDR3 coding sequence is TGTGCCAGCAGCCCTTTTGACCTCTCTGGGGCCAACGTCCTGACTTTC. This gives the protein CASSPFDLSGANVLTF. The variable domain in full, with the rest retrieved from reference TRBV14 and TRBJ2-6, is EAGVTQFPSHSVIEKGQTVTLRCDPISGHDNLYWYRRVMGKEIKFLLHFVKESKQDESGMPNNRFLAERTGGTYSTLKVQPAELEDSGVYFCASSPFDLSGANVLTFGAGSRLTVL.

V usage is TRBV9 and J usage is TRBJ2-7; the D is unclear. The length of the CDR3 is 15 residues. The ends were cut back, 4 bases at V and 4 bases at J, with 18 bases in the middle. Germline CDR1 and CDR2: SGDLS and YYNGEE. The CDR3: CASSPRPSPHYEQYF. The CDR3 DNA follows: TGTGCCAGCAGCCCCCGCCCTTCCCCCCATTACGAGCAGTACTTC.

The gene calls are TRBV30 and TRBJ1-4, with D possibly being TRBD1 (5 bases). Trimming shortened V by 0 bases and J by 8 bases, and 16 bases separated the two germline ends. This CDR3 spans 15 amino acids. CDR1 is GTSNPN, CDR2 SVGIG, per germline (reference sequence). For the CDR3, the DNA is TGTGCCTGGAGTGTACGGGGGGGACTCGGGGAAAAACTGTTTTTT. Translation gives CAWSVRGGLGEKLFF. The variable domain in full, completed from reference TRBV30 and TRBJ1-4, reads SQTIHQWPATLVQPVGSPLSLECTVEGTSNPNLYWYRQAAGRGLQLLFYSVGIGQISSEVPQNLSASRPQDRQFILSSKKLLLSDSGFYLCAWSVRGGLGEKLFFGSGTQLSVL.

The rearrangement joins TRBV4-1 to TRBJ2-7, with D tentatively TRBD2 (6 bases). Trimming took 4 bases from V and 5 from J, leaving 15 bases between them. Germline CDR1 MGHRA, CDR2 YSYEKL. The CDR3 is 14 amino acids. In DNA, the CDR3 is TGCGCCAGCAGCCCCGGGACTCCTAGTCACGAGCAGTACTTC. Translating gives CASSPGTPSHEQYF.

The CDR3 spells CASSQPRGGMDTQYF. For the CDR3, the DNA is TGCGCCAGCAGCCAACCCCGGGGGGGTATGGATACGCAGTATTTT. The rearrangement links TRBV4-1 to TRBJ2-3; 8 nucleotides align to TRBD2. J lost 6 bases, V lost 2 bases, and 7 bases had no gene match. This CDR3 comprises 15 residues. The germline CDR1 and CDR2 sequences are MGHRA and YSYEKL.

This clone is termed medium-sized. The sample has other DNA sequences that encode this CDR3 too. The V gene is TRBV5-5, the J gene TRBJ2-3, with TRBD2 identical over 12 bases. Losses at the gene ends were 0 bases for V and 5 bases for J; bases not matched to a gene: 1. This CDR3 contains 15 residues. Germline lookup yields CDR1 SGHKS and CDR2 YYEKEE (reference sequence). CDR3 sequence: CASSLGLAGVDTQYF. The CDR3 DNA sequence: TGTGCCAGCAGCTTGGGACTAGCGGGGGTAGATACGCAGTATTTT. Combining the CDR3 with reference TRBV5-5 and TRBJ2-3 gives the whole variable domain DAGVTQSPTHLIKTRGQQVTLRCSPISGHKSVSWYQQVLGQGPQFIFQYYEKEERGRGNFPDRFSARQFPNYSSELNVNALLLGDSALYLCASSLGLAGVDTQYFGPGTRLTVL.

The chain uses TRBV19 and TRBJ2-7; no clear D. Germline values: CDR1 LNHDA, CDR2 SQIVND (reference sequence). The CDR3 runs 15 residues. V shed 8 bases and J shed 4 bases, with 21 bases lying between them. CDR3 sequence reads: CASSRNSPPEYEQYF. The CDR3 region has the DNA TGTGCCAGTTCCCGGAACAGCCCGCCCGAGTACGAGCAGTACTTC.

This clone was seen only once. The rearrangement links TRBV9 to TRBJ1-2, with D possibly matching TRBD1 (5 bases). The CDR3 sequence is 16 residues long. The germline V gene has CDR1 SGDLS and CDR2 YYNGEE. The germline V and J ends were trimmed by 0 bases and 4 bases, with 16 bases remaining between them. Here the CDR3 reads CASSVVGTELSYGYTF. Written as DNA, the CDR3 is TGTGCCAGCAGCGTAGTCGGGACCGAGCTGAGCTATGGCTACACCTTC.

For this clone: The sample carries other DNA sequences with the same CDR3. The chain carries TRBV5-1 and TRBJ2-7; 7 positions match TRBD1. Germline V gives CDR1 SGHRS, CDR2 YFSETQ. Losses at the gene ends were 2 bases for V and 5 bases for J; bases not matched to a gene: 7. This CDR3 contains 14 residues. The CDR3 DNA sequence: TGCGCCAGCAGCTTTCAGGGGGTACGAAACGAGCAGTACTTC. Translating it yields CASSFQGVRNEQYF.

The chain employs TRBV6-5 and TRBJ1-6, with 9 bases that match TRBD1. The ends lost 4 bases at V and 9 bases at J; junction bases unmatched: 4. The CDR3 runs to 14 residues. Germline loops: CDR1 MNHEY, CDR2 SVGAGI. In DNA, the CDR3 is TGTGCCAGCAGTTCCGGGACAGGGACTTCACCCCTCCACTTT. This gives the protein CASSSGTGTSPLHF.

This clone was seen a few times. V gene TRBV5-8 combines with J gene TRBJ1-6; D unresolved. The CDR3 has 16 amino acids. Germline V CDR1 and CDR2: SGHTS, YDEGEE. Trimming pared 0 bases from V and 8 bases from J, leaving 15 bases between. The CDR3 region has the DNA TGTGCCAGCAGCTTGGAAGTGATCAGGCAGCATTCACCCCTCCACTTT. Translation: CASSLEVIRQHSPLHF.

V usage is TRBV7-3 and J usage is TRBJ2-4; D may be TRBD1 (6 bases). The CDR3 covers 14 residues. The ends were cut back, 2 bases at V and 2 bases at J, with 7 bases in the middle. CDR1 SGHTA and CDR2 FQGTGA come from the germline V gene. The CDR3 reads CASSLGGSKNIQYF. The CDR3 nucleotides are TGTGCCAGCAGCTTAGGGGGCTCCAAAAACATTCAGTACTTC.

The chain combines TRBV6-6 with TRBJ2-3; the D gene could be TRBD1 or TRBD2 (5 bases each). From germline, CDR1 is MNHNY and CDR2 SVGAGI (reference sequence). Trimming left V 6 bases short and J 2 bases short, with 12 bases between. The CDR3 has 14 amino acids. For the CDR3, the DNA is TGTGCCAGCAGAAGGGGACCATACACAGATACGCAGTATTTT. Translated: CASRRGPYTDTQYF.